A single sample is the source of the 17 T cell receptor beta chains below, sequenced in a study of T cells in Graves' hyperthyroidism and ophthalmopathy. What was amplified from RNA transcripts were TCR beta CDR3 regions. Researchers ran a first-round RT-PCR on the TCR CDR3 using the HTBI primer set. Each CDR3 protein is one row after TCRdb ran MiXCR on the multiplex PCR reads. Of 500,000 to 650,000 distinct CDR3 sequences in the sample, 14% were seen once. Source material: blood. The receptor set was obtained from a woman aged 40 to 55 with Graves' hyperthyroidism.

The chain combines TRBV4-1 with TRBJ2-4, with TRBD1 as a possible D gene (5 bases). This CDR3 spans 16 amino acids. The V gene lost 1 base and the J gene lost 0 bases, with 10 bases spanning the gap. The V gene's germline CDR1 is MGHRA and CDR2 YSYEKL. The CDR3 spells CASSQGGHLAKNIQYF. CDR3 in DNA: TGCGCCAGCAGCCAAGGAGGACACCTAGCCAAAAACATTCAGTACTTC.

In this sample, this clonotype turned up many times. The chain is built from TRBV11-2 and TRBJ2-7; D call uncertain. The CDR3 has 15 residues. Per germline, CDR1 SGHAT and CDR2 FQNNGV. V gave up 3 bases and J gave up 0 bases, with 12 bases separating them. The CDR3 DNA reads TGTGCCAGCAGCTTCGACGTGAGCCACTCCTACGAGCAGTACTTC. Translated, it gives CASSFDVSHSYEQYF.

This clonotype was detected ten times or more. The CDR3: CASSQYRSGSSEQYF. CDR3 nucleotides: TGCGCCAGCAGCCAATATCGTAGCGGGAGTAGCGAGCAGTACTTC. The chain carries TRBV4-1 and TRBJ2-7, with TRBD2 matching 9 bases. The junction had 8 bases not matched to a gene; V was cut back by 2 bases and J by 6 bases. CDR1 and CDR2 (germline): MGHRA, YSYEKL. The CDR3 sequence is 15 residues long.

The gene calls are TRBV10-3 and TRBJ2-7; TRBD1 agrees at 11 bases. Germline CDR1 ENHRY, CDR2 SYGVKD. V gave up 8 bases and J gave up 0 bases; unmatched junction bases: 0. The CDR3 covers 13 residues. CDR3 protein: CAIGQGASYEQYF. The CDR3 DNA reads TGTGCCATCGGACAGGGGGCCTCCTACGAGCAGTACTTC.

This clonotype has a count of ten or more. The chain joins TRBV12-3 or TRBV12-4 to TRBJ2-1, with 13 bases lining up with TRBD2. This CDR3 comprises 12 residues. The V gene end was trimmed by 5 bases and the J gene end by 14 bases; junction bases not matched to a gene: 3. CDR3 amino acids: CASSGGTSGKFF. CDR3 sequence (DNA): TGTGCCAGCAGTGGGGGGACTAGCGGGAAGTTCTTC.

This clonotype was counted ten times or more. This chain joins TRBV12-3 or TRBV12-4 and TRBJ2-7, with 9 bases lining up with TRBD2. The CDR3 totals 14 residues. V lost 5 bases, J lost 6 bases, and 8 bases stayed unmatched. The CDR3 loop reads CASSPGLASREQYF. In DNA, the CDR3 is TGTGCCAGCAGTCCCGGACTAGCGTCTCGCGAGCAGTACTTC.

A note on this clonotype: Germline is not matched at one junction end, which may reflect a read error. The chain employs TRBV14 and TRBJ2-1; maybe TRBD2 (5 bases). Germline V gene data show CDR1 as SGHDN and CDR2 as FVKESK. The CDR3 consists of 14 residues. CDR3 in amino acids: CASSQDGINNDQFF. For the CDR3, the DNA is TGTGCCAGCAGCCAAGACGGGATCAACAATGATCAGTTCTTC.

This clonotype has a count of ten or more. This chain connects TRBV2 to TRBJ2-1, with 14 bases aligning to TRBD2. Unmatched junction bases numbered 8, after V lost 4 bases and J lost 3 bases. This CDR3 contains 18 residues. Germline CDR1 reads SNHLY; CDR2 reads FYNNEI. The CDR3 DNA sequence: TGTGCCAGCAGTGGACTAGCGGGAGGGCGGTCCTACTACAATGAGCAGTTCTTC. Translation: CASSGLAGGRSYYNEQFF. The complete variable domain, with remaining parts taken from reference TRBV2 and TRBJ2-1, reads EPEVTQTPSHQVTQMGQEVILRCVPISNHLYFYWYRQILGQKVEFLVSFYNNEISEKSEIFDDQFSVERPDGSNFTLKIRSTKLEDSAMYFCASSGLAGGRSYYNEQFFGPGTRLTVL.

V is TRBV29-1 and J is TRBJ2-7; the match to TRBD1 covers 8 bases. After removal of 6 bases from V and 2 bases from J, the junction contained 6 bases not matched to a gene. CDR1 is SQVTM and CDR2 is ANQGSEA in the germline V gene. CDR3 size: 13 residues. The CDR3 DNA is TGCAGCGTCTCAAGGACAGGGACCTACGAGCAGTACTTC. Protein: CSVSRTGTYEQYF.

This chain joins TRBV5-1 and TRBJ2-5; D remains ambiguous. Germline assignment: CDR1 SGHRS and CDR2 YFSETQ. The V gene lost 0 bases and the J gene lost 5 bases, with 8 bases spanning the gap. The CDR3 is 13 residues long. This CDR3 is CASSLVPLETQYF. CDR3 DNA sequence: TGCGCCAGCAGCTTGGTCCCCTTGGAGACCCAGTACTTC.

This clonotype came up a few times. V usage is TRBV2 and J usage is TRBJ2-5, with 12 bases aligning to TRBD2. V gave up 10 bases and J gave up 4 bases; unmatched junction bases: 19. Germline V CDR1 and CDR2: SNHLY, FYNNEI. This CDR3 spans 18 amino acids. CDR3 sequence (DNA): TGTGCCACTACATCCTCTAGCGGGAGGGCCGGTTCTCGAGAGACCCAGTACTTC. Its translation: CATTSSSGRAGSRETQYF.

This clonotype showed up just a few times. This chain connects TRBV18 to TRBJ2-7, with D possibly being TRBD2 (5 bases). Germline V lookup: CDR1 KGHSH, CDR2 LQKENI. This CDR3 is built from 13 residues. V dropped 2 bases and J dropped 3 bases, with 8 bases sitting between them. The CDR3 loop reads CASSPASGYEQYF. The CDR3 DNA reads as TGTGCCAGCTCACCAGCAAGCGGCTACGAGCAGTACTTC.

This clonotype was detected ten times or more. The chain recombines TRBV28 with TRBJ2-1; 11 nucleotides align to TRBD1. The trim removed 3 bases at V and 7 bases at J, leaving 5 bases unmatched. Germline V gene sequence: CDR1 MDHEN, CDR2 SYDVKM. This CDR3 has 15 residues. The CDR3 region is CASSFYGQGANEQFF. The CDR3 nucleotides read TGTGCCAGCAGTTTTTACGGACAGGGGGCGAATGAGCAGTTCTTC.

This clonotype was observed at least ten times. The chain has TRBV7-3 and TRBJ1-1, with D perhaps matching TRBD1 (5 bases). This CDR3 has 15 amino acids. Trimming cost V 2 bases and J 6 bases, with 16 bases left between them. Germline V lookup: CDR1 SGHTA, CDR2 FQGTGA. The CDR3 region has the DNA TGTGCCAGCAGCTTATTGCCAGGGTTAAGCGCTGAAGCTTTCTTT. This encodes CASSLLPGLSAEAFF.

This clonotype has a handful of counts. This rearrangement joins TRBV10-3 to TRBJ2-1, with D possibly being TRBD1 (5 bases). This CDR3 contains 15 residues. CDR1 is ENHRY, CDR2 SYGVKD, per germline. The V gene lost 5 bases and the J gene lost 0 bases, with 11 bases spanning the gap. The CDR3 loop is CAISSTESSYNEQFF. CDR3 DNA sequence: TGTGCCATCAGTTCGACAGAAAGCTCCTACAATGAGCAGTTCTTC.

This clonotype was counted many times. The chain combines TRBV5-1 with TRBJ2-3, with TRBD1 matching over 9 bases. Germline V gene sequence: CDR1 SGHRS, CDR2 YFSETQ. The J segment lost 4 bases and the V segment lost 4 bases, leaving 4 bases of the junction unmatched. The CDR3 consists of 14 residues. The CDR3 spells CASSEGQGADTQYF. The CDR3 DNA reads TGCGCCAGCAGCGAGGGACAGGGAGCAGATACGCAGTATTTT. The full variable domain, rest sourced from reference TRBV5-1 and TRBJ2-3, is KAGVTQTPRYLIKTRGQQVTLSCSPISGHRSVSWYQQTPGQGLQFLFEYFSETQRNKGNFPGRFSGRQFSNSRSEMNVSTLELGDSALYLCASSEGQGADTQYFGPGTRLTVL.

This clonotype was recorded at least ten times. This chain links TRBV12-3 or TRBV12-4 with TRBJ2-5, with a tentative D call TRBD2 (5 bases). The CDR3 sequence is 13 residues long. V dropped 6 bases and J dropped 5 bases, with 13 bases sitting between them. The CDR3 DNA reads TGTGCCAGCAGCCCCCCTAGCCCGGAGACCCAGTACTTC. It encodes CASSPPSPETQYF.